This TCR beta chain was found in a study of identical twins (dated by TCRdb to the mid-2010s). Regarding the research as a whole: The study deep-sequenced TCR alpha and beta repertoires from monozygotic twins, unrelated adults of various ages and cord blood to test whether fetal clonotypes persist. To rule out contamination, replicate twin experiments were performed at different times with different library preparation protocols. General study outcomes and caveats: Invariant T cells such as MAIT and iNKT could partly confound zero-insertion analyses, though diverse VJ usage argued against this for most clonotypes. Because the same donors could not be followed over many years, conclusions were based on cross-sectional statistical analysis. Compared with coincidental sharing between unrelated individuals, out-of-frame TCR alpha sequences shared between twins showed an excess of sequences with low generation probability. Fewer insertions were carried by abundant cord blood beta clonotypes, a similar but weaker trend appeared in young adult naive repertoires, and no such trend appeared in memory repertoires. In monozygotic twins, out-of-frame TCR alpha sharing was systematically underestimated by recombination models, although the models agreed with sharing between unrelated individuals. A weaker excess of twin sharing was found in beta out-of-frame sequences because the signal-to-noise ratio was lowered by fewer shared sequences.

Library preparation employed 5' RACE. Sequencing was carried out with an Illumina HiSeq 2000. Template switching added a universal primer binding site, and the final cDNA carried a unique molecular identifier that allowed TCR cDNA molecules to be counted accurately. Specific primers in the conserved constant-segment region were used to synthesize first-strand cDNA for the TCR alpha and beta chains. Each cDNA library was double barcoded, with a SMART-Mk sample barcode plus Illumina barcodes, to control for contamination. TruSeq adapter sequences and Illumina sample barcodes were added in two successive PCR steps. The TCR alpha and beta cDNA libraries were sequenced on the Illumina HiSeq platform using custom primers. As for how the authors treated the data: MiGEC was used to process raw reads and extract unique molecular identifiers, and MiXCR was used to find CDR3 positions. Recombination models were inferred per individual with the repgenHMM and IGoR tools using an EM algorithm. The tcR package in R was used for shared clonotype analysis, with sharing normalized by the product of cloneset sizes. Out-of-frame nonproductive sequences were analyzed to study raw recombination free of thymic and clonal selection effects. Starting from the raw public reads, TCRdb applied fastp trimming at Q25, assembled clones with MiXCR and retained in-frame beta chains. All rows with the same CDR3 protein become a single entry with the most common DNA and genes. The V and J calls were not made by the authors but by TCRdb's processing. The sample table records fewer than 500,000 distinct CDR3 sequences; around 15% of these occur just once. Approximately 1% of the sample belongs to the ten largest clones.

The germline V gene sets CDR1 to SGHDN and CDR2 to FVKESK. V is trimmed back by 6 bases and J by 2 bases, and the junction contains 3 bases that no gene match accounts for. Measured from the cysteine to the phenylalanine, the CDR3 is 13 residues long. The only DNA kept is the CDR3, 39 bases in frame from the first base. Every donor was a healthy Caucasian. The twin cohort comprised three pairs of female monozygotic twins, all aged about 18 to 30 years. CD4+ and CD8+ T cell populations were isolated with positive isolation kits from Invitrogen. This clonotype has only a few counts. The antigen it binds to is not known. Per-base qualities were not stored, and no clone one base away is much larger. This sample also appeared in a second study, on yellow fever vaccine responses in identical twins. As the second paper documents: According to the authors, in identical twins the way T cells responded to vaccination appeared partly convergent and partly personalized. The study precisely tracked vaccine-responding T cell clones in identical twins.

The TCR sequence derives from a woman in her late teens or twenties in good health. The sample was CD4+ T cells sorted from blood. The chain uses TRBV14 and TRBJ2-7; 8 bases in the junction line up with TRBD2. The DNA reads TGTGCCAGCAGTGGGCGGGGGGCCTACGAGCAGTACTTC. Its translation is CASSGRGAYEQYF.